The 22 T cell receptor beta chains in this list originate from one sample, sequenced in a study of cytomegalovirus exposure and HLA in healthy donors. The PCR was carried out with 60 Vbeta primers and 13 Jbeta primers. Sequencing was performed with immunoSEQ multiplex PCR; in TCRdb, only in-frame clones are kept and a portion is missing. Here the sample spans roughly 93,000 clones, around 77% being singletons. Source material: PBMCs. The source of these receptors is a man aged 25 to 45 in good health and CMV-seronegative.

This clone has a handful of counts. The V call is TRBV5-1, the J call TRBJ1-2, with 11 bases lining up with TRBD1. This CDR3 has 15 residues. CDR1 is SGHRS and CDR2 is YFSETQ in the germline V gene. V gave up 0 bases and J gave up 6 bases; unmatched junction bases: 4. The DNA for the CDR3 is TGCGCCAGCAGCTTGGCCGGACAGGGGGCGGATGGCTACACCTTC. Its translation is CASSLAGQGADGYTF.

The V call is TRBV7-6, the J call TRBJ1-5, with 7 bases lining up with TRBD1. J was trimmed by 1 base and V by 5 bases; bases with no gene match: 11. The CDR3 is 17 amino acids. Germline V lookup: CDR1 SGHVS, CDR2 FNYEAQ. CDR3 sequence reads: CASSPRGRGISNQPQHF. CDR3 coding DNA: TGTGCCAGCAGCCCGCGGGGCAGGGGGATAAGCAATCAGCCCCAGCATTTT.

V and J are TRBV27 and TRBJ2-5; D perhaps matches TRBD2 (6 bases). The DNA end favors TRBJ2-7, so the J call may be wrong. CDR3 length: 14 residues. Germline assignment: CDR1 MNHEY and CDR2 SMNVEV (reference sequence). The chain's CDR3 is CASSPRRGVHEQYF. DNA of the CDR3: TGTGCCAGCAGTCCCCGGCGGGGCGTCCACGAGCAGTACTTC.

This CDR3 is CASSIGQGFSYEQYF. The CDR3 coding sequence is TGTGCCAGCAGCATTGGACAGGGGTTTTCCTACGAGCAGTACTTC. The rearrangement uses TRBV9 and TRBJ2-7; 9 bases map to TRBD1. Germline-derived CDR1 and CDR2 are SGDLS and YYNGEE. CDR3 length equals 15 residues. The V and J ends lost 4 bases and 1 base, in that order; junction bases with no gene match: 6.

This chain joins TRBV7-3 and TRBJ2-1; tentatively, D is TRBD2 (6 bases). The length of the CDR3 is 14 residues. Per germline, CDR1 SGHTA and CDR2 FQGTGA. The ends were cut back, 2 bases at V and 4 bases at J, with 9 bases in the middle. The CDR3 DNA reads TGTGCCAGCAGCTTAGACGGGGGATACAATGAGCAGTTCTTC. Encoded protein: CASSLDGGYNEQFF.

The chain couples TRBV6-5 to TRBJ1-1, with D maybe TRBD1 (6 bases). The CDR3 length is 14 residues. Looked up from germline, CDR1 is MNHEY and CDR2 is SVGAGI. The ends were cut back, 2 bases at V and 6 bases at J, with 13 bases in the middle. The CDR3 reads CASSYTGIVPEAFF. In nucleotides, the CDR3 is TGTGCCAGCAGTTACACAGGGATCGTACCTGAAGCTTTCTTT.

The chain carries TRBV13 and TRBJ1-4, with 8 bases identical to TRBD1. The CDR3 is 18 amino acids. CDR1 is PRHDT and CDR2 is FYEKMQ in the germline V gene (reference sequence). Germline trimming cut 5 bases from V and 5 bases from J; bases unmatched to any gene: 16. The CDR3 DNA sequence: TGTGCCAGCAGCAATTCACAACAGGGGGTCAGGTTCAATGAAAAACTGTTTTTT. Amino acid sequence: CASSNSQQGVRFNEKLFF.

The gene calls are TRBV27 and TRBJ2-2, with 15 nucleotides matching TRBD2. CDR3 size: 15 residues. CDR1 MNHEY and CDR2 SMNVEV come from the germline V gene (reference sequence). V trimming: 6 bases; J trimming: 8 bases; junction bases outside the gene matches: 4. CDR3 DNA: TGTGCCAGCAGCCTCGGGACTAGCGGGAGGGGGGAGCTGTTTTTT. It translates to CASSLGTSGRGELFF.

This chain connects TRBV7-2 to TRBJ1-2, with 8 bases identical to TRBD1. With 5 bases clipped from V and 8 bases from J, the junction kept 10 bases outside the gene matches. The germline V gene has CDR1 SGHTA and CDR2 FQGNSA. This CDR3 has 14 amino acids. The CDR3 loop reads CASSGRTGSHGYTF. The CDR3 nucleotides read TGTGCCAGCAGCGGTCGGACAGGGAGCCACGGCTACACCTTC.

This clone turned up a few times. This chain connects TRBV6-6 to TRBJ2-3; D not resolved. The V gene's germline CDR1 is MNHNY and CDR2 SVGAGI (reference sequence). The V end lost 4 bases, the J end lost 4 bases, and 6 bases lay between the germline ends. The length of the CDR3 is 12 residues. DNA of the CDR3: TGTGCCAGCAGTTTTATAGCAGATACGCAGTATTTT. Its protein is CASSFIADTQYF.

This chain uses TRBV4-3 with TRBJ2-5, with 9 bases aligning to TRBD1. Near its end, the DNA agrees better with TRBJ2-7, so the J call may be wrong. CDR1 is LGHNA and CDR2 is YSLEER in the germline V gene. This CDR3 region has 13 residues. The CDR3 coding sequence is TGCGCCAGCAGCCGGGACAGGGATTACGAGCAGTACTTC. This sequence encodes CASSRDRDYEQYF.

The CDR3 DNA follows: TGCAGTGCTAGAGTCCTCGATGGCTACACCTTC. This encodes CSARVLDGYTF. The rearrangement joins TRBV20-1 to TRBJ1-2; no clear D gene. CDR1 is DFQATT, CDR2 SNEGSKA, per germline (reference sequence). This CDR3 comprises 11 residues. Trimming took off 1 base at V and 6 bases at J, with 6 bases between the two ends.

The V and J genes are TRBV18 and TRBJ2-5; D is perhaps TRBD2 (5 bases). In germline, CDR1 is KGHSH, CDR2 LQKENI. The CDR3 contains 18 residues. V lost 2 bases and J 5 bases, leaving 24 bases between the germline ends. CDR3 coding DNA: TGTGCCAGCTCACCATTTTTCGGGAAGACGCGAGGTGGTGAGACCCAGTACTTC. It yields the protein CASSPFFGKTRGGETQYF.

This clone was seen a few times. CDR3 coding DNA: TGTGCCAGCAGCTTGTATCGGAGACAGGGAAGCTCCTACGAGCAGTACGTC. This gives the protein CASSLYRRQGSSYEQYV. This chain uses TRBV5-6 with TRBJ2-7; 7 positions agree with TRBD1. The CDR3 extends over 17 amino acids. In germline, CDR1 is SGHDT, CDR2 YYEEEE. V lost 1 base and J lost 0; bases outside the gene matches: 10.

Notes on this clone: One end of the junction varies from germline; a read error may be responsible. The J gene is TRBJ1-1, the V gene TRBV5-1; D ambiguous. Germline V gives CDR1 SGHRS, CDR2 YFSETQ. The CDR3 has 14 residues. CDR3: CASSFSVAEPEPIF. The CDR3 DNA is TGCGCCAGCAGCTTCTCTGTCGCGGAGCCCGAGCCGATCTTT. The complete variable domain, with remaining parts taken from reference TRBV5-1 and TRBJ1-1, reads KAGVTQTPRYLIKTRGQQVTLSCSPISGHRSVSWYQQTPGQGLQFLFEYFSETQRNKGNFPGRFSGRQFSNSRSEMNVSTLELGDSALYLCASSFSVAEPEPIFGQGTRLTVV.

The chain employs TRBV7-3 and TRBJ2-3; 10 bases align to TRBD2. Germline loops: CDR1 SGHTA, CDR2 FQGTGA. The CDR3 has 18 amino acids. Trimming cost V 1 base and J 4 bases; bases outside gene matches: 11. This CDR3 is CASSLIGASGGNADTQYF. CDR3 sequence (DNA): TGTGCCAGCAGCTTAATAGGGGCTAGCGGGGGAAATGCAGATACGCAGTATTTT.

The genes are TRBV19 and TRBJ2-1; 7 bases are shared with TRBD1. V dropped 4 bases and J dropped 4; count of bases not matched to a gene: 13. CDR1 is LNHDA and CDR2 is SQIVND in the germline V gene (reference sequence). The CDR3 contains 17 residues. This CDR3 reads CASSKGAGGTRYNEQFF. The CDR3 DNA sequence: TGTGCCAGTAGTAAAGGGGCAGGGGGTACGAGGTACAATGAGCAGTTCTTC.

The chain combines TRBV6-5 with TRBJ2-1; D may be TRBD1 (5 bases). Germline CDR1 MNHEY, CDR2 SVGAGI. Trimming took off 0 bases at V and 10 bases at J, with 19 bases between the two ends. The CDR3 extends over 16 amino acids. CDR3 sequence: CASSYSFQGLRREQFF. The CDR3, as DNA: TGTGCCAGCAGTTACTCGTTCCAGGGATTACGGCGCGAGCAGTTCTTC.

This chain joins TRBV2 and TRBJ2-5, with 8 bases identical to TRBD1. CDR3 length equals 14 residues. V lost 2 bases and J lost 4; bases outside the gene matches: 3. Germline V gene sequence: CDR1 SNHLY, CDR2 FYNNEI. The CDR3, as DNA: TGTGCCAGCAGTGAAAGGACAGGGCGAGAGACCCAGTACTTC. This gives the protein CASSERTGRETQYF.

The CDR3 coding sequence is TGTGCCAGCAACAGACTAGCGGGAGTTTACAATGAGCAGTTCTTC. It specifies CASNRLAGVYNEQFF. V usage is TRBV5-5 and J usage is TRBJ2-1; 12 nucleotides match TRBD2. The CDR3 loop spans 15 amino acids. The V and J ends lost 6 bases and 4 bases, in that order; junction bases with no gene match: 5. CDR1 and CDR2 (germline): SGHKS, YYEKEE (reference sequence).

The rearrangement uses TRBV11-2 and TRBJ2-7; TRBD1 agrees at 9 bases. CDR1 is SGHAT and CDR2 is FQNNGV in the germline V gene. The CDR3 covers 15 residues. V trimming: 5 bases; J trimming: 6 bases; junction bases outside the gene matches: 11. CDR3 sequence: CASSVPGTGKSEQYF. Here the CDR3 DNA reads TGTGCCAGCAGCGTACCCGGGACAGGGAAAAGCGAGCAGTACTTC.

The J gene is TRBJ1-3, the V gene TRBV27, with 7 positions matching TRBD1. The CDR3 contains 14 residues. Per the germline V gene, CDR1 is MNHEY and CDR2 is SMNVEV (reference sequence). J gave up 4 bases and V 3 bases, and 3 bases lay outside the gene matches. CDR3 in amino acids: CASSLGTVGNTIYF. CDR3 sequence (DNA): TGTGCCAGCAGTTTGGGGACAGTGGGAAACACCATATATTTT.